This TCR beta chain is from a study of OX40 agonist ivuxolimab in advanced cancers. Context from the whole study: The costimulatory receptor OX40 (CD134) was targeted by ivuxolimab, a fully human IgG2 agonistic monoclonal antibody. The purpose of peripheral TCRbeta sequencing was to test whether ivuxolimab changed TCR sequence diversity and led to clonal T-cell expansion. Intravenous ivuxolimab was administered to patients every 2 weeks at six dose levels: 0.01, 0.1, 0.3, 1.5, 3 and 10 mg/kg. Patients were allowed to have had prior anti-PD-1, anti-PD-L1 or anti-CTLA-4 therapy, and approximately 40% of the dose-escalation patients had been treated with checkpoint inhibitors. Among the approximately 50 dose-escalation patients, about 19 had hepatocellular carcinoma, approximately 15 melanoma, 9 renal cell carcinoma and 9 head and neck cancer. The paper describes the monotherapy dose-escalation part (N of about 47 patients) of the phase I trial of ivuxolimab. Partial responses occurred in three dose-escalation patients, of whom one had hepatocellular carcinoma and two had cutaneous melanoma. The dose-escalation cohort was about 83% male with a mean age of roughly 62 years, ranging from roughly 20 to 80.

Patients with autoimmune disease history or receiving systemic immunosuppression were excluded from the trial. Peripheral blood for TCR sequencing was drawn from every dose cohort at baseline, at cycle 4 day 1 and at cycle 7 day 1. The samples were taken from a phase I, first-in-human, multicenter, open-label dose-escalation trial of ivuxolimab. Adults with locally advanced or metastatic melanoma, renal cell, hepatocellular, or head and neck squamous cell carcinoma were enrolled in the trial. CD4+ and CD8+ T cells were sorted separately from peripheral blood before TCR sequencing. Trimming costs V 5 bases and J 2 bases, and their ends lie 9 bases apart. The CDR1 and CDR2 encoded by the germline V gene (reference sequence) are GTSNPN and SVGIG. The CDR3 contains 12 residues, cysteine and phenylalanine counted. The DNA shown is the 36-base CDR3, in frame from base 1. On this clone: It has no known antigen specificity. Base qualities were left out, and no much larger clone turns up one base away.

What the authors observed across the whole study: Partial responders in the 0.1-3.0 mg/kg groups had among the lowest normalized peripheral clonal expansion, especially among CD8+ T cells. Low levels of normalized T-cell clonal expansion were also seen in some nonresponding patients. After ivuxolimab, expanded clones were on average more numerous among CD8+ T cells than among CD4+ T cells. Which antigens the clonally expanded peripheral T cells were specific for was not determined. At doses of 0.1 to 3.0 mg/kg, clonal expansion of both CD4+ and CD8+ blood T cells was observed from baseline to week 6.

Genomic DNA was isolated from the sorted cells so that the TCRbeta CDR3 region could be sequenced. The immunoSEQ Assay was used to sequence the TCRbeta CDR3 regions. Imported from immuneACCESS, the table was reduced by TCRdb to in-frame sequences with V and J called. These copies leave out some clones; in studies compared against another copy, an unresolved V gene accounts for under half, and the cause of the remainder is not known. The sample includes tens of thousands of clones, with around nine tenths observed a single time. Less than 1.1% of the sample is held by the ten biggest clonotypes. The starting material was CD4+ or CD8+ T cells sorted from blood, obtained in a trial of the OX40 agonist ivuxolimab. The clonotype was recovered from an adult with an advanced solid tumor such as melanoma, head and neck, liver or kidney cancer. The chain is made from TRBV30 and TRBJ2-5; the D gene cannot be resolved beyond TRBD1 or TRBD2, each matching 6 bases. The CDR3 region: CAWGGGQETQYF. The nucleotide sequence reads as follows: TGTGCCTGGGGAGGGGGGCAAGAGACCCAGTACTTC.